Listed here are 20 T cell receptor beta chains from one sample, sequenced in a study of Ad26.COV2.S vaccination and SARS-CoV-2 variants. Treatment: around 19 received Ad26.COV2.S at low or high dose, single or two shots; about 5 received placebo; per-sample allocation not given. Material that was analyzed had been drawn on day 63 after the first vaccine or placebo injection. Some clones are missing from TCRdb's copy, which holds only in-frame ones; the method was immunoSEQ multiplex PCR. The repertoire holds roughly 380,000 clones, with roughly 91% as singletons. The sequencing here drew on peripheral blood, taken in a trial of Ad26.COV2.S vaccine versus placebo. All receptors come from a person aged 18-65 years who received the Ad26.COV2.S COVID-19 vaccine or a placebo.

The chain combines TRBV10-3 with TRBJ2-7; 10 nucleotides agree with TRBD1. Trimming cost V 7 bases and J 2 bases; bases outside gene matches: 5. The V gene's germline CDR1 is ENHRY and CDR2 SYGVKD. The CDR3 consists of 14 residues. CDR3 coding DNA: TGTGCCATCACCGGAGGACAGGGGGCCTACGAGCAGTACTTC. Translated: CAITGGQGAYEQYF.

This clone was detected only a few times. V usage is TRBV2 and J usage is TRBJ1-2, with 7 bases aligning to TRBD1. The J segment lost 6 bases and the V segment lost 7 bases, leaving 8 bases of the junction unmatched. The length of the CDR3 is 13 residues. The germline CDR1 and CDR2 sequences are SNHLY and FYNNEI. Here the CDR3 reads CASTTGVENGYTF. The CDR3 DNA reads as TGTGCCAGCACAACAGGGGTGGAAAATGGCTACACCTTC. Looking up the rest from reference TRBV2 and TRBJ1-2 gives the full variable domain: EPEVTQTPSHQVTQMGQEVILRCVPISNHLYFYWYRQILGQKVEFLVSFYNNEISEKSEIFDDQFSVERPDGSNFTLKIRSTKLEDSAMYFCASTTGVENGYTFGSGTRLTVV.

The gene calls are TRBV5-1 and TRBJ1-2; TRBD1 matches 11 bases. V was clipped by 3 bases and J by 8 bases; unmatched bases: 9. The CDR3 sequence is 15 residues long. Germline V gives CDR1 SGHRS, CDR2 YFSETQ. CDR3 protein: CASSSDRGRLEGYTF. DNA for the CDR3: TGCGCCAGCAGCTCGGACAGGGGGCGCTTGGAGGGCTACACCTTC.

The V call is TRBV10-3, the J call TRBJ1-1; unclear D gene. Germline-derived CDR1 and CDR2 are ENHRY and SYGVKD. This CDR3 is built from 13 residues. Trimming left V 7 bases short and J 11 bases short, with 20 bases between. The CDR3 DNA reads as TGTGCCATCACCAACGGGGAATCTTCCAGGGCTTTCTTT. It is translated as CAITNGESSRAFF.

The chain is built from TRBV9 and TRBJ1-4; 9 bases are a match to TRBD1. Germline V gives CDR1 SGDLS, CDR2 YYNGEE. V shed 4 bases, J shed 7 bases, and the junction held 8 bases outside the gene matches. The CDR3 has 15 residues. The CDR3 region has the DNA TGTGCCAGCAGCACCGGAGGGGGACAGGGTGAAAAACTGTTTTTT. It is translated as CASSTGGGQGEKLFF.

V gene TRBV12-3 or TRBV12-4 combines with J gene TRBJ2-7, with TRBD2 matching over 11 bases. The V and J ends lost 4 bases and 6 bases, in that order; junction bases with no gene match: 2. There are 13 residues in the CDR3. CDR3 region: CASSSTSGAEQYF. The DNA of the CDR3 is TGTGCCAGCAGTTCGACTAGCGGGGCCGAGCAGTACTTC.

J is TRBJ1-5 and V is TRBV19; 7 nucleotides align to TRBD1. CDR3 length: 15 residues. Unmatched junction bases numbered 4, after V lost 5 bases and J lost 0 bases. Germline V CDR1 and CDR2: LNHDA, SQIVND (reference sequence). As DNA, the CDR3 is TGTGCCAGTAGTTTGGACAGGTTTAGCAATCAGCCCCAGCATTTT. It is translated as CASSLDRFSNQPQHF.

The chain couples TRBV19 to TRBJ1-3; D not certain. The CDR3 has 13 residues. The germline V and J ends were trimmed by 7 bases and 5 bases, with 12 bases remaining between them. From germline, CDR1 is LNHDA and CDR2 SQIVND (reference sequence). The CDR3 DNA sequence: TGTGCCAGTAATTCGGTCCCCAGAAACACCATATATTTT. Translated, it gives CASNSVPRNTIYF.

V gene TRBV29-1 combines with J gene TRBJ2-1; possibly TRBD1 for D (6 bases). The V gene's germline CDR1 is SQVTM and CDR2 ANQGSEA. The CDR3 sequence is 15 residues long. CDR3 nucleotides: TGCAGTGTAACGGGACAAAGGAGCTCCTACAATGAGCAGTTCTTC. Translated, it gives CSVTGQRSSYNEQFF.

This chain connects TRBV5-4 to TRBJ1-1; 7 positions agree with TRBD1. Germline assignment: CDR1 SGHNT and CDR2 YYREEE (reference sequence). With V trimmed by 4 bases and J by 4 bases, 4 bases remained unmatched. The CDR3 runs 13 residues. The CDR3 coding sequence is TGTGCCAGCAGCCGACAGGGCTCCACTGAAGCTTTCTTT. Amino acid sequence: CASSRQGSTEAFF.

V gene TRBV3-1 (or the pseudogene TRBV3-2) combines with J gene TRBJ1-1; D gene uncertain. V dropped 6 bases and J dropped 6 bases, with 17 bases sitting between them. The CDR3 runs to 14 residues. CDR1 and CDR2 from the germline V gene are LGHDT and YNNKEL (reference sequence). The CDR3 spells CASREEASNPEAFF. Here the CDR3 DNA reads TGTGCCAGCAGAGAAGAGGCCTCTAACCCTGAAGCTTTCTTT.

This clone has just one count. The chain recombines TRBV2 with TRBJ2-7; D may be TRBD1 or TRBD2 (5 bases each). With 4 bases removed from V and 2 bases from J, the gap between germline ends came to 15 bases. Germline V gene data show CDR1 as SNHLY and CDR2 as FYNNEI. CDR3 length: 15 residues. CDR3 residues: CASSVARDAAYEQYF. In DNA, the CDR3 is TGTGCCAGCAGTGTAGCCCGGGACGCCGCCTACGAGCAGTACTTC.

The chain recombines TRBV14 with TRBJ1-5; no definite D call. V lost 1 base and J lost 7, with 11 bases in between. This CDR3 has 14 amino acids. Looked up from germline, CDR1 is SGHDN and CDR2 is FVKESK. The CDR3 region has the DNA TGTGCCAGCAGCCAAGTGAATGGTAACCAGCCCCAGCATTTT. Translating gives CASSQVNGNQPQHF.

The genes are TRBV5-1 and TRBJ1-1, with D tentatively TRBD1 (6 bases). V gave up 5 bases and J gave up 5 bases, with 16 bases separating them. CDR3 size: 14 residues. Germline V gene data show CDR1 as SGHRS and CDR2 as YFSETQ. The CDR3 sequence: CASSSRTGRTEAFF. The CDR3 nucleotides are TGCGCCAGCAGTTCCCGTACAGGGCGAACTGAAGCTTTCTTT.

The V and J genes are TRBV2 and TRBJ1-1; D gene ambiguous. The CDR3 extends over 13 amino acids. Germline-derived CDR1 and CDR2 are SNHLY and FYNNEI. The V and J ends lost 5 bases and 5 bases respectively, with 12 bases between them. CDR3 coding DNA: TGTGCCAGCAGTATTCCCGGGGAAACTGAAGCTTTCTTT. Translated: CASSIPGETEAFF.

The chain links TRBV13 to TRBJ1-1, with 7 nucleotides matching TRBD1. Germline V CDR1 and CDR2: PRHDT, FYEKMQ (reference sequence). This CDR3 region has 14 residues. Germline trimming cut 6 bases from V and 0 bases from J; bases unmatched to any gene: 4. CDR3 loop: CASRNTGVNTEAFF. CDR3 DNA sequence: TGTGCCAGCAGGAACACAGGGGTGAACACTGAAGCTTTCTTT.

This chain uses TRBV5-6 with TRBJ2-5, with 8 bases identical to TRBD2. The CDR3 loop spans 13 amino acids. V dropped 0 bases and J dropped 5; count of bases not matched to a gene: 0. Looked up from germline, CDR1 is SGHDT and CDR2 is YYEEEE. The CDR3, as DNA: TGTGCCAGCAGCTTGGGCGGGGGGGAGACCCAGTACTTC. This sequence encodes CASSLGGGETQYF.

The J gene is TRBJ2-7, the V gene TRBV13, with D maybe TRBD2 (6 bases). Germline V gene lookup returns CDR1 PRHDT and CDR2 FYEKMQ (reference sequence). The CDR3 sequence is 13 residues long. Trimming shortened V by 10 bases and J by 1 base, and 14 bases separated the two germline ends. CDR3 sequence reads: CATQGRSSYEQYF. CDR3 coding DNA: TGTGCCACTCAAGGGAGGTCTTCCTACGAGCAGTACTTC.

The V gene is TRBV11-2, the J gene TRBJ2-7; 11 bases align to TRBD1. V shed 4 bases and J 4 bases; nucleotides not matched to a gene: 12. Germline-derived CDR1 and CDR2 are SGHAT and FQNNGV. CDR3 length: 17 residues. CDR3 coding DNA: TGTGCCAGCAGCTCACTCCGCCGGGACAGGGGGTTTTACGAGCAGTACTTC. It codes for CASSSLRRDRGFYEQYF.

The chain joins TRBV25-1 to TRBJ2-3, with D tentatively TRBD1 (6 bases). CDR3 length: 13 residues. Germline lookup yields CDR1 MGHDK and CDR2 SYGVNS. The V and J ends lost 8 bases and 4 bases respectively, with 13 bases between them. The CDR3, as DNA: TGTGCCAGCGCGCGTGGGGGCGCAGATACGCAGTATTTT. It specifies CASARGGADTQYF.